This TCR beta chain was sequenced in a study of response to subunit inactivated influenza vaccine. Study results and limitations: Few additional T cells are recruited per seasonal influenza vaccination, authors suggested.

This clonotype was detected ten times or more. Antigen unknown. TCRdb reprocessed the RT-PCR reads with MiXCR, giving one entry per CDR3 protein. The data hold roughly 700,000 distinct CDR3 sequences, with over 11% observed a single time. This CDR3 has 16 amino acids. Germline V gives CDR1 WNHNN, CDR2 SYGVQD (reference sequence). V gave up 0 bases and J gave up 0 bases, with 11 bases separating them. The gene calls are TRBV10-1 and TRBJ1-1; D unresolved. The sample consisted of PBMCs from blood, taken roughly 15 days before vaccination. This TCR was recovered from a man aged 50 to 59 who received an inactivated influenza vaccine. CDR3 coding DNA: TGCGCCAGCAGTGAGTCGCACAGATGGATGAACACTGAAGCTTTCTTT. It codes for CASSESHRWMNTEAFF.